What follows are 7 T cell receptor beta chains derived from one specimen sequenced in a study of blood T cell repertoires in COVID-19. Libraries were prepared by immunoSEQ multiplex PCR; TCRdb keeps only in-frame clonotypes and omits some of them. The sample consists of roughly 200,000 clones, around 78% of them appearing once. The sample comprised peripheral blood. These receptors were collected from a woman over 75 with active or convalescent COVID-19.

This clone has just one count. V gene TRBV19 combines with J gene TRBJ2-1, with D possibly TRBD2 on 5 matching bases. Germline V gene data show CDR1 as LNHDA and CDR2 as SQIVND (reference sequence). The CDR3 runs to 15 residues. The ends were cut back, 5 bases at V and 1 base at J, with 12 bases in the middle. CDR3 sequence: CASSERQTSYNEQFF. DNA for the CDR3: TGTGCCAGTAGTGAGCGGCAGACGTCCTACAATGAGCAGTTCTTC.

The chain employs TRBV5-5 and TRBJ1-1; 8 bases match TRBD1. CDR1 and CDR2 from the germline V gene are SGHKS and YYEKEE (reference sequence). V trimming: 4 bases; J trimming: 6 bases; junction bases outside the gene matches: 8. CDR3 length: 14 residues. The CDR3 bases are TGTGCCAGCAGCAACCTCGACAGGGGATCTGAAGCTTTCTTT. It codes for CASSNLDRGSEAFF.

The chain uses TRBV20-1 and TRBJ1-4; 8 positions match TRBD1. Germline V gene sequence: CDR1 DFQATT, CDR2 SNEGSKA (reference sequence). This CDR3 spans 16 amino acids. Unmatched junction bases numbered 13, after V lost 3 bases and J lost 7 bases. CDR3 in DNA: TGCAGTGCTAGTCTCCCGAACAGGGGGATCGGTGAAAAACTGTTTTTT. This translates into CSASLPNRGIGEKLFF.

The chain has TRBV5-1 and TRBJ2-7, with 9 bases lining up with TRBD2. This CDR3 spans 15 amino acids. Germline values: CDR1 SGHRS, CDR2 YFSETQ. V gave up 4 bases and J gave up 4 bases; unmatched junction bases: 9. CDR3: CASSRSGGTQYEQYF. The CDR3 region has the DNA TGCGCCAGCAGCCGAAGCGGGGGGACCCAGTACGAGCAGTACTTC.

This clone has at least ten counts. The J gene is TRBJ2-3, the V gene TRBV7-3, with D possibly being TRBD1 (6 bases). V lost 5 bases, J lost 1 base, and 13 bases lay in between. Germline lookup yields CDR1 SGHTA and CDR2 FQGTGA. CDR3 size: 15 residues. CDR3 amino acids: CASSPHAGGTDTQYF. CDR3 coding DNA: TGTGCCAGCAGCCCCCATGCAGGGGGCACAGATACGCAGTATTTT.

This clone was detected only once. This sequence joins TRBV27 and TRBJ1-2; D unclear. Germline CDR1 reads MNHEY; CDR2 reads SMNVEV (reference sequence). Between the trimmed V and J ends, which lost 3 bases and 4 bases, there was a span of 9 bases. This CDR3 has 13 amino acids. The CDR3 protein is CASSFGPAYGYTF. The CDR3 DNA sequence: TGTGCCAGCAGTTTCGGTCCTGCCTATGGCTACACCTTC.

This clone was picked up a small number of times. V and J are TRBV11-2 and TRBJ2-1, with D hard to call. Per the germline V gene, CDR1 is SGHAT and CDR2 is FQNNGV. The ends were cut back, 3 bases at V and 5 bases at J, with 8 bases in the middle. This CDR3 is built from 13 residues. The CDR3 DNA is TGTGCCAGCAGCTTTTCCAGGAACAATGAGCAGTTCTTC. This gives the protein CASSFSRNNEQFF.